This entry lists 16 T cell receptor beta chains sequenced from one sample in a study of a mutant IDH1 vaccine in newly diagnosed glioma. The time point was: week 35, safety follow-up. Vaccine doses each comprised 300 ug of mutant IDH1 20-mer peptide, with topical imiquimod. For these TCRs, the target antigens are not known. This table comes from immunoSEQ multiplex PCR, and its TCRdb copy is limited to in-frame clones, with some not included. The sample yields 40,000 to 45,000 clones, 65% to 90% seen once. The specimen comprised PBMCs, sampled from a glioma patient whose treatment included an IDH1 peptide vaccine. These TCRs come from a woman in her 50s with glioma.

The chain joins TRBV5-1 to TRBJ1-6; 8 positions match TRBD1. This CDR3 comprises 16 residues. V lost 4 bases and J lost 10; bases outside the gene matches: 13. In germline, CDR1 is SGHRS, CDR2 YFSETQ. This chain's CDR3 is CASSVAGRGQGSPLHF. The CDR3 region has the DNA TGCGCCAGCAGCGTGGCCGGCAGGGGGCAAGGCTCACCCCTCCACTTT.

This rearrangement joins TRBV19 to TRBJ1-6, with no clear D. CDR1 LNHDA and CDR2 SQIVND come from the germline V gene (reference sequence). The germline V and J ends were trimmed by 7 bases and 5 bases, with 9 bases remaining between them. The CDR3 sequence is 13 residues long. CDR3 loop: CASTNWDNSPLHF. CDR3 coding DNA: TGTGCCAGTACCAATTGGGATAATTCACCCCTCCACTTT.

This clone was seen a few times. The genes are TRBV28 and TRBJ2-2, with D hard to call. This CDR3 is built from 16 residues. V gave up 2 bases and J gave up 6 bases, with 16 bases separating them. CDR1 MDHEN and CDR2 SYDVKM come from the germline V gene. CDR3 region: CASSLIRTGDPGELFF. For the CDR3, the DNA is TGTGCCAGCAGTTTAATCAGGACGGGCGATCCCGGGGAGCTGTTTTTT.

The V and J genes are TRBV9 and TRBJ1-1; 7 bases align to TRBD1. The CDR3 spans 17 residues. The germline CDR1 and CDR2 sequences are SGDLS and YYNGEE. V shed 2 bases, J shed 1 base, and the junction held 11 bases outside the gene matches. The CDR3 DNA is TGTGCCAGCAGCGTCGATATACCAGGGGGTTCGAACACTGAAGCTTTCTTT. Translation: CASSVDIPGGSNTEAFF.

The rearrangement uses TRBV19 and TRBJ1-5; 9 bases line up with TRBD1. The CDR3 is made up of 16 amino acids. The V gene's germline CDR1 is LNHDA and CDR2 SQIVND (reference sequence). V gave up 5 bases and J gave up 1 base; unmatched junction bases: 6. This chain's CDR3 is CASSPRTGVSNQPQHF. In DNA, the CDR3 is TGTGCCAGTAGTCCGCGGACAGGGGTGAGCAATCAGCCCCAGCATTTT.

The genes are TRBV15 and TRBJ1-1, with D hard to call. Trimming removed 0 bases at V and 6 bases at J, with 14 bases between. In germline, CDR1 is LNHNV, CDR2 YYDKDF (reference sequence). This CDR3 has 15 residues. In DNA, the CDR3 is TGTGCCACCAGCAGAGATCCATCATTCGGGTCTGAAGCTTTCTTT. Protein product: CATSRDPSFGSEAFF.

This clone has only a few counts. The chain links TRBV7-2 to TRBJ2-1; the D gene is possibly TRBD2 (6 bases). The CDR3 runs to 14 residues. Germline V CDR1 and CDR2: SGHTA, FQGNSA. The V end was cut by 5 bases, the J end by 6 bases, with 14 bases between. The CDR3 region is CASSPIGGFNEQFF. The CDR3 DNA reads TGTGCCAGCAGCCCCATTGGGGGGTTCAATGAGCAGTTCTTC.

The chain combines TRBV6-5 with TRBJ2-7; D not certain. Germline V gives CDR1 MNHEY, CDR2 SVGAGI. V was clipped by 0 bases and J by 6 bases, with 6 bases between them. This CDR3 has 12 amino acids. In DNA, the CDR3 is TGTGCCAGCAGTTACTCCCATAGCGAGCAGTACTTC. Its translation is CASSYSHSEQYF.

The rearrangement joins TRBV5-4 to TRBJ1-1, with a tentative D call TRBD1 (6 bases). CDR3 length equals 13 residues. Looked up from germline, CDR1 is SGHNT and CDR2 is YYREEE (reference sequence). V lost 4 bases, J lost 3 bases, and 10 bases lay in between. The CDR3 bases are TGTGCCAGCAGCCTAGACAGGCACACTGAAGCTTTCTTT. Amino acid sequence: CASSLDRHTEAFF.

Details on this clone: Within the sample, other DNA sequences also encode this same CDR3. The V call is TRBV9, the J call TRBJ2-7; perhaps TRBD1 as D (6 bases). The germline V gene has CDR1 SGDLS and CDR2 YYNGEE. V lost 0 bases to trimming and J lost 7 bases, with 8 bases between them. The CDR3 is 12 residues long. Here the CDR3 DNA reads TGTGCCAGCAGCGTAGGAGGGGGAGAGCAGTACTTC. Its translation: CASSVGGGEQYF.

The chain links TRBV6-1 to TRBJ1-5, with a possible D match to TRBD1 (5 bases). The CDR3 covers 14 residues. CDR1 and CDR2 from the germline V gene are MNHNS and SASEGT. V was pared by 7 bases and J by 8 bases, with 18 bases between. The CDR3, as DNA: TGTGCCAGCATGTTTGGGACCCGCAGGGAGCCCCAGCATTTT. Protein product: CASMFGTRREPQHF.

The chain joins TRBV15 to TRBJ1-4; TRBD1 agrees at 7 bases. Looked up from germline, CDR1 is LNHNV and CDR2 is YYDKDF (reference sequence). J was trimmed by 6 bases and V by 8 bases; bases with no gene match: 9. This CDR3 is 14 amino acids long. The CDR3 loop is CATSSRGDYEKLFF. The CDR3 nucleotides are TGTGCCACCTCGAGCAGGGGGGATTATGAAAAACTGTTTTTT.

The V and J genes are TRBV30 and TRBJ1-2; D remains ambiguous. The germline gives CDR1 GTSNPN, CDR2 SVGIG (reference sequence). CDR3 size: 14 residues. V lost 3 bases and J 1 base, leaving 12 bases between the germline ends. In DNA form, the CDR3 reads TGTGCCTGGAGCCCCTCAGGAGTTAACTATGGCTACACCTTC. Translating it yields CAWSPSGVNYGYTF.

This chain uses TRBV7-9 with TRBJ1-1; no clear D. From germline, CDR1 is SEHNR and CDR2 FQNEAQ (reference sequence). V shed 10 bases and J shed 3 bases, with 15 bases lying between them. The CDR3 is made up of 13 amino acids. The CDR3 DNA sequence: TGTGCCACCTCTGGGGTGGGAGACACTGAAGCTTTCTTT. It yields the protein CATSGVGDTEAFF.

J is TRBJ2-3 and V is TRBV7-9; D might be TRBD2 (6 bases). V lost 4 bases, J lost 3 bases, and 11 bases lay in between. Looked up from germline, CDR1 is SEHNR and CDR2 is FQNEAQ (reference sequence). This CDR3 is 14 amino acids long. The CDR3 bases are TGTGCCAGCAGCTGGGACTTAGGGACAGATACGCAGTATTTT. As protein: CASSWDLGTDTQYF.

The chain carries TRBV7-3 and TRBJ2-7, with 7 bases matching TRBD1. Germline CDR1 is SGHTA and CDR2 is FQGTGA. V lost 9 bases to trimming and J lost 3 bases; unmatched junction nucleotides: 8. The CDR3 is made up of 13 amino acids. The CDR3 coding sequence is TGTGCCAGTGGGGTTGACAGGGACTACGAGCAGTACTTC. Residues: CASGVDRDYEQYF.